Below are 20 T cell receptor beta chains sequenced from a single sample in a study of cytomegalovirus exposure and HLA in healthy donors. The PCR was carried out with 60 Vbeta primers and 13 Jbeta primers. Repertoires were generated with immunoSEQ multiplex PCR, while TCRdb's copy carries only in-frame clones and drops some. The data contain some 170,000 clones, about 75% of them seen just once; the ten biggest clones take up just under 6.5%. Sequencing input: PBMCs. The receptors derive from a man in his forties in good health and CMV-seropositive.

This clone showed up just a few times. It is likely a read error: a sequence one base away is far more abundant. The chain employs TRBV6-1 and TRBJ2-4; TRBD1 matches at 11 bases. The germline V gene encodes CDR1 MNHNS and CDR2 SASEGT. CDR3 length: 18 residues. The J segment lost 6 bases and the V segment lost 3 bases, leaving 13 bases of the junction unmatched. DNA of the CDR3: TGTGCCAGCAGTGAGTTCTTTATGGACAGGGGGCTTGGAAACATTCAGTACTTC. Translated: CASSEFFMDRGLGNIQYF.

V and J are TRBV19 and TRBJ1-1, with D hard to call. Germline CDR1 is LNHDA and CDR2 is SQIVND (reference sequence). V lost 2 bases, J lost 4 bases, and 8 bases lay in between. The CDR3 contains 13 residues. CDR3 coding DNA: TGTGCCAGTAGTATAATGACGGGCACTGAAGCTTTCTTT. As protein: CASSIMTGTEAFF.

This clone was recorded once. This rearrangement joins TRBV29-1 to TRBJ2-1; D is undetermined. Trimming left V 4 bases short and J 4 bases short, with 11 bases between. Germline loops: CDR1 SQVTM, CDR2 ANQGSEA. The CDR3 totals 13 residues. The CDR3 nucleotides read TGCAGCGTTGGCAGGTCGGCATACAATGAGCAGTTCTTC. Residues: CSVGRSAYNEQFF.

This chain joins TRBV6-6 and TRBJ1-2; D not resolved. The CDR3 contains 13 residues. The germline V gene has CDR1 MNHNY and CDR2 SVGAGI (reference sequence). V lost 0 bases, J lost 8 bases, and 10 bases lay in between. CDR3 DNA: TGTGCCAGCAGTTACTCAGAGTATAGAGGCTACACCTTC. It translates to CASSYSEYRGYTF.

A remark on this clone: One end of the junction fails to match germline, which may point to a read error. Other DNA variants within this sample encode the same CDR3. The V call is TRBV7-9, the J call TRBJ1-2; D may be TRBD1 (6 bases). CDR3 length equals 15 residues. Germline V gives CDR1 SEHNR, CDR2 FQNEAQ (reference sequence). The CDR3 spells CASSLGGGDVYGYTF. CDR3 coding DNA: TGTGCCAGCAGCCTCGGGGGGGGCGACGTCTATGGCTACACTTTC.

The chain links TRBV15 to TRBJ2-3; TRBD2 is a possible D gene (5 bases). Trimming removed 6 bases at V and 6 bases at J, with 16 bases between. Germline CDR1 reads LNHNV; CDR2 reads YYDKDF (reference sequence). The CDR3 length is 14 residues. CDR3 in DNA: TGTGCCACCAGTGTTAGCGTGGCCCCCGATACGCAGTATTTT. It is translated as CATSVSVAPDTQYF.

This chain joins TRBV7-3 and TRBJ2-4, with D possibly TRBD2 on 6 matching bases. The CDR3 extends over 15 amino acids. Trimming pared 1 base from V and 7 bases from J, leaving 14 bases between. Germline loops: CDR1 SGHTA, CDR2 FQGTGA. CDR3 in amino acids: CASSLRNGRGNIQYF. The DNA of the CDR3 is TGTGCCAGCAGCTTAAGAAACGGGAGAGGTAACATTCAGTACTTC.

The chain employs TRBV6-1 and TRBJ1-5, with D uncertain. CDR3 length: 15 amino acids. CDR1 and CDR2 (germline): MNHNS, SASEGT. The V and J ends lost 0 bases and 6 bases respectively, with 12 bases between them. This CDR3 reads CASSEAEGWFQPQHF. Here the CDR3 DNA reads TGTGCCAGCAGTGAAGCGGAGGGTTGGTTTCAGCCCCAGCATTTT.

The chain uses TRBV28 and TRBJ2-5, with D possibly matching TRBD1 (6 bases). Germline-derived CDR1 and CDR2 are MDHEN and SYDVKM. The CDR3 extends over 17 amino acids. V shed 6 bases and J shed 1 base, with 21 bases lying between them. This CDR3 reads CASSPFLGTKSQETQYF. The DNA for the CDR3 is TGTGCCAGCAGCCCCTTCCTTGGGACAAAGAGCCAAGAGACCCAGTACTTC. The full variable domain, in which reference TRBV28 and TRBJ2-5 provide the parts outside the CDR3, is DVKVTQSSRYLVKRTGEKVFLECVQDMDHENMFWYRQDPGLGLRLIYFSYDVKMKEKGDIPEGYSVSREKKERFSLILESASTNQTSMYLCASSPFLGTKSQETQYFGPGTRLLVL.

This clone was counted only a few times. The chain carries TRBV27 and TRBJ2-7; TRBD2 aligns across 7 bases. The CDR3 runs to 16 residues. From germline, CDR1 is MNHEY and CDR2 SMNVEV (reference sequence). J was trimmed by 1 base and V by 0 bases; bases with no gene match: 6. CDR3 protein: CASSLSKTSSSYEQYF. The CDR3 nucleotides are TGTGCCAGCAGTTTATCTAAGACTAGCTCATCCTACGAGCAGTACTTC.

This sequence joins TRBV5-8 and TRBJ2-1, with TRBD2 matching over 8 bases. Losses at the gene ends were 4 bases for V and 14 bases for J; bases not matched to a gene: 11. The CDR3 spans 13 residues. Germline values: CDR1 SGHTS, CDR2 YDEGEE. The CDR3 sequence: CASSPFSGTQEFF. CDR3 sequence (DNA): TGTGCCAGCAGCCCTTTTAGCGGGACGCAGGAGTTCTTC.

The CDR3 region is CASSGVGGTGELFF. CDR3 coding DNA: TGTGCCAGCAGCGGGGTGGGGGGCACCGGGGAGCTGTTTTTT. The chain links TRBV7-3 to TRBJ2-2, with D possibly matching TRBD2 (6 bases). This CDR3 comprises 14 residues. Trimming removed 5 bases at V and 4 bases at J, with 11 bases between. The germline V gene encodes CDR1 SGHTA and CDR2 FQGTGA.

The sample holds one count of this clone. The V and J genes are TRBV7-6 and TRBJ1-6; D ambiguous. The CDR3 extends over 13 amino acids. Trimming pared 6 bases from V and 7 bases from J, leaving 10 bases between. Germline V gives CDR1 SGHVS, CDR2 FNYEAQ. Written as DNA, the CDR3 is TGTGCCAGCAGTTATACAGCAAATTCACCCCTCCACTTT. It codes for CASSYTANSPLHF.

The rearrangement joins TRBV11-2 to TRBJ2-3; 8 bases match TRBD1. This CDR3 has 14 residues. With V trimmed by 5 bases and J by 4 bases, 5 bases remained unmatched. Per the germline V gene, CDR1 is SGHAT and CDR2 is FQNNGV. CDR3 protein: CASSQDRVADTQYF. The CDR3, as DNA: TGTGCCAGCAGCCAGGACAGGGTGGCAGATACGCAGTATTTT.

As regards this clone: A junction boundary mismatches the germline segment, possibly from a read error. Other DNA sequences in this sample translate to the same CDR3. The chain combines TRBV5-1 with TRBJ2-7, with a possible D match to TRBD1 (5 bases). This CDR3 has 15 amino acids. Germline-derived CDR1 and CDR2 are SGHRS and YFSETQ. CDR3 sequence (DNA): TGCGCCAGCGACTTTTGGGGCCGTGAGCCCTACGAGCAATACTTC. It translates to CASDFWGREPYEQYF.

V is TRBV25-1 and J is TRBJ2-5, with 9 bases matching TRBD2. The junction had 10 bases not matched to a gene; V was cut back by 6 bases and J by 5 bases. This CDR3 contains 15 residues. The germline gives CDR1 MGHDK, CDR2 SYGVNS. Here the CDR3 reads CASREGREGGETQYF. CDR3 coding DNA: TGTGCCAGCAGAGAGGGGCGGGAGGGCGGGGAGACCCAGTACTTC.

This chain links TRBV6-6 with TRBJ1-5; D is unresolved. CDR3 length: 11 amino acids. Germline lookup yields CDR1 MNHNY and CDR2 SVGAGI (reference sequence). V was pared by 6 bases and J by 7 bases, with 7 bases between. As DNA, the CDR3 is TGTGCCAGCAGCCCCTCCCAGCCCCAGCATTTT. This gives the protein CASSPSQPQHF.

V is TRBV7-8 and J is TRBJ2-7; 7 positions agree with TRBD1. Germline V gene lookup returns CDR1 SGHVS and CDR2 FQNEAQ. CDR3 length equals 16 residues. V was pared by 5 bases and J by 0 bases, with 10 bases of the junction left unmatched. Here the CDR3 DNA reads TGTGCCAGCAGCATACGGTCAGGGGGTTTCTCCTACGAGCAGTACTTC. Its protein is CASSIRSGGFSYEQYF. Using reference TRBV7-8 and TRBJ2-7 for the parts outside the CDR3, the full variable domain is GAGVSQSPRYKVAKRGQDVALRCDPISGHVSLFWYQQALGQGPEFLTYFQNEAQLDKSGLPSDRFFAERPEGSVSTLKIQRTQQEDSAVYLCASSIRSGGFSYEQYFGPGTRLTVT.

V is TRBV29-1 and J is TRBJ2-7; D might be TRBD2 (5 bases). Germline CDR1 SQVTM, CDR2 ANQGSEA. The V and J ends lost 2 bases and 4 bases respectively, with 12 bases between them. The CDR3 contains 13 residues. The CDR3 here is CSVESNRDYEQYF. As DNA, the CDR3 is TGCAGCGTTGAATCGAATCGGGATTACGAGCAGTACTTC.

This clone came up a few times. This chain uses TRBV29-1 with TRBJ2-3, with a tentative D call TRBD2 (5 bases). Per germline, CDR1 SQVTM and CDR2 ANQGSEA. The CDR3 runs to 13 residues. Between the trimmed V and J ends, which lost 4 bases and 3 bases, there was a span of 11 bases. CDR3 residues: CSVGGDGTDTQYF. As DNA, the CDR3 is TGCAGCGTTGGGGGAGACGGTACAGATACGCAGTATTTT.